This T cell receptor beta chain was profiled in a study of long-term antiretroviral therapy in people with HIV. Study-wide findings and caveats: Although diversity increased after ART, it remained lower than in transplant donor controls.

CDR3 size: 15 residues. In germline, CDR1 is SNHLY, CDR2 FYNNEI. Trimming removed 2 bases from V and 6 bases from J, with 13 bases in between. Remarks on this clone: Its matching antigen is unknown.

Run at survey level, the immunoSEQ assay was version v3.0. TCRdb keeps only in-frame clones here, not all; method: immunoSEQ multiplex PCR. Seen here are fewer than 30,000 clones, around 88% observed once, and the top ten hold 5% to 6.5%. The sequence was collected from a man aged 25 to 40 with HIV. This sequence joins TRBV2 and TRBJ2-2; D is unresolved. The sequences come from unsorted PBMCs, collected around 4.6 years after starting antiretroviral therapy. As DNA, the CDR3 is TGTGCCAGCAGTGAAATAGCCGTGCTCGCCGGGGAGCTGTTTTTT. This encodes CASSEIAVLAGELFF.